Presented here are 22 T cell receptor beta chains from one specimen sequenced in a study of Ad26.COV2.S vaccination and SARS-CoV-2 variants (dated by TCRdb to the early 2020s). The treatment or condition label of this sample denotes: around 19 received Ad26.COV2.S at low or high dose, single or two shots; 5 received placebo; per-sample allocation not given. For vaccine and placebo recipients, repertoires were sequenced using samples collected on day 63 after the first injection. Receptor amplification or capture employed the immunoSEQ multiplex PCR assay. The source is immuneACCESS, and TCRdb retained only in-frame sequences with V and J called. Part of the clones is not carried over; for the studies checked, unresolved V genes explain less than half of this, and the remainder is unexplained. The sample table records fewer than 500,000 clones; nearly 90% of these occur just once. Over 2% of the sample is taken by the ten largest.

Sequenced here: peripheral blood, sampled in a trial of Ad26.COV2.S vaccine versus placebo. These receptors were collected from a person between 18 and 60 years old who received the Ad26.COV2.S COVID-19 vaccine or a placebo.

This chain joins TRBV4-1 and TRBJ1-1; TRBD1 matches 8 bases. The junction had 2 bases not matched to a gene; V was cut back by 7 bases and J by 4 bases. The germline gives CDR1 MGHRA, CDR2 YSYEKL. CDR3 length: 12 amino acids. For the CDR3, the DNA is TGCGCCAGCAAGACAGGGGCCACTGAAGCTTTCTTT. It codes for CASKTGATEAFF.

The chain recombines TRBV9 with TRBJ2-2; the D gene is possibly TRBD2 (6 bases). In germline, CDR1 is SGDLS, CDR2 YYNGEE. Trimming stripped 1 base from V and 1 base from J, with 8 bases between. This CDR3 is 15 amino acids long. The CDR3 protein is CASSVIGRNTGELFF. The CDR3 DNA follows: TGTGCCAGCAGCGTAATCGGGAGGAACACCGGGGAGCTGTTTTTT.

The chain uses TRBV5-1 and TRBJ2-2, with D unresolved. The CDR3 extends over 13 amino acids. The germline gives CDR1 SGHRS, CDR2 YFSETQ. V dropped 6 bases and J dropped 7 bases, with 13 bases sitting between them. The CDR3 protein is CASTPLGIGELFF. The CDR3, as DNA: TGCGCCAGCACCCCGCTGGGGATCGGGGAGCTGTTTTTT.

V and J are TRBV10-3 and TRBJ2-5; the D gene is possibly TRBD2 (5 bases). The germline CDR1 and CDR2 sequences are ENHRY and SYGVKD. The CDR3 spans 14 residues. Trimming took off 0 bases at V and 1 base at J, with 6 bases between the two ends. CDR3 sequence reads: CAISESGSQETQYF. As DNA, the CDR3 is TGTGCCATCAGTGAGTCGGGGAGCCAAGAGACCCAGTACTTC.

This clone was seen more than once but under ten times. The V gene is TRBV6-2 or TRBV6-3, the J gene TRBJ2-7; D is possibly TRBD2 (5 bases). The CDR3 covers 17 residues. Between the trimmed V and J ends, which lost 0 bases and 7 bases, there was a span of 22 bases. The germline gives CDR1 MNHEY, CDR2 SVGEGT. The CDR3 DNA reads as TGTGCCAGCAGTTACTCCCGATCCGGGCCCCGGACGGGGGAGCAGTACTTC. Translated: CASSYSRSGPRTGEQYF.

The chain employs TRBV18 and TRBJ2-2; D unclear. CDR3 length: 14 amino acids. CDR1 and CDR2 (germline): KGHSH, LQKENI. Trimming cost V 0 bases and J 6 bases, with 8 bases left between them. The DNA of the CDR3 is TGTGCCAGCTCACCACCCTCAAGTGCCGGGGAGCTGTTTTTT. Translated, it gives CASSPPSSAGELFF.

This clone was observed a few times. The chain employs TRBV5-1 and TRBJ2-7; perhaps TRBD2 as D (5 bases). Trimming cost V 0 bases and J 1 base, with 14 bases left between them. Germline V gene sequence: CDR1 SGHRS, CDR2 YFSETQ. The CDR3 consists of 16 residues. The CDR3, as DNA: TGCGCCAGCAGCTTGGCCCGGGGTACTGTATCCTACGAGCAGTACTTC. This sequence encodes CASSLARGTVSYEQYF.

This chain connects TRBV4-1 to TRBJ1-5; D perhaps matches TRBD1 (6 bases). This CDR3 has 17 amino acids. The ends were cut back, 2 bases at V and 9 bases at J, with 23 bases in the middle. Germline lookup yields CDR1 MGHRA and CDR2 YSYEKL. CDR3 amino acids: CASSQRQEPSPYRPQHF. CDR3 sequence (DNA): TGCGCCAGCAGCCAAAGACAGGAACCAAGCCCCTATCGGCCCCAGCATTTT.

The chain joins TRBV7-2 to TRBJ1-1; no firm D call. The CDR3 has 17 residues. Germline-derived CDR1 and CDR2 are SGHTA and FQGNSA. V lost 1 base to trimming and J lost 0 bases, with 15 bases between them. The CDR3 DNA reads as TGTGCCAGCAGCTTAGAGTTACTGACGTTCATGAACACTGAAGCTTTCTTT. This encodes CASSLELLTFMNTEAFF.

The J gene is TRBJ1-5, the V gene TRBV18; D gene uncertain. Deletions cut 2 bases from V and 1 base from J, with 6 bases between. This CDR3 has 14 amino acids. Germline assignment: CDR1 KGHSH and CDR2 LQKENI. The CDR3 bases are TGTGCCAGCTCACCAGGAACGAGCAATCAGCCCCAGCATTTT. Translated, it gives CASSPGTSNQPQHF.

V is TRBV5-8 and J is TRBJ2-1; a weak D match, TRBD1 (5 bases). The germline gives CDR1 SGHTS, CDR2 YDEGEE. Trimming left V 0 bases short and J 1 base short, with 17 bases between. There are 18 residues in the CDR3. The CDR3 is CASSLVRQGVYSYNEQFF. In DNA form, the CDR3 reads TGTGCCAGCAGCTTGGTCCGCCAGGGCGTATATTCCTACAATGAGCAGTTCTTC. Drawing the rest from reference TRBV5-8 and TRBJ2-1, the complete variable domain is EAGVTQSPTHLIKTRGQQATLRCSPISGHTSVYWYQQALGLGLQFLLWYDEGEERNRGNFPPRFSGRQFPNYSSELNVNALELEDSALYLCASSLVRQGVYSYNEQFFGPGTRLTVL.

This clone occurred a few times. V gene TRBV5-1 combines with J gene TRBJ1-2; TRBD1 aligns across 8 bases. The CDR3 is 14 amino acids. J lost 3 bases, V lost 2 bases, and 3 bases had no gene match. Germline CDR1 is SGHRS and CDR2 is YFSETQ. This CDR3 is CASSLQGEDYGYTF. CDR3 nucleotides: TGCGCCAGCAGCTTACAGGGGGAAGACTATGGCTACACCTTC.

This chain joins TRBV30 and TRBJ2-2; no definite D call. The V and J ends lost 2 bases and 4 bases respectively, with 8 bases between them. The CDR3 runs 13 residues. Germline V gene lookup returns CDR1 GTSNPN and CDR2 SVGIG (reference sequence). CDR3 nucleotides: TGTGCCTGGAGTCCCCAATCCACCGGGGAGCTGTTTTTT. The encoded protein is CAWSPQSTGELFF.

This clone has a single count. The CDR3 sequence: CASSIWVFTDTQYF. CDR3 coding DNA: TGTGCCAGTAGTATTTGGGTCTTTACAGATACGCAGTATTTT. The J gene is TRBJ2-3, the V gene TRBV19; no reliable D call. The CDR3 runs to 14 residues. The germline V gene has CDR1 LNHDA and CDR2 SQIVND (reference sequence). V dropped 3 bases and J dropped 3 bases, with 10 bases sitting between them.

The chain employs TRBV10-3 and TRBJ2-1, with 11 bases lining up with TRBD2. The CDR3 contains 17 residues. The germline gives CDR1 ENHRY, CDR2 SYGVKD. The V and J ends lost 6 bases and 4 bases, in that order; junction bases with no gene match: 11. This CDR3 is CAISGPLGLAAYNEQFF. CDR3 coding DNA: TGTGCCATCAGCGGACCGCTGGGACTAGCGGCTTACAATGAGCAGTTCTTC.

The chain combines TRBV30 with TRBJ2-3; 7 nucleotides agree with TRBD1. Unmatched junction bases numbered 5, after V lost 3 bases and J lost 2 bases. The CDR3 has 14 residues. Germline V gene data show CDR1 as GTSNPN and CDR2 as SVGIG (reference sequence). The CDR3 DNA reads TGTGCCTGGAGGAGGGGGCTTCCCACAGATACGCAGTATTTT. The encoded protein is CAWRRGLPTDTQYF.

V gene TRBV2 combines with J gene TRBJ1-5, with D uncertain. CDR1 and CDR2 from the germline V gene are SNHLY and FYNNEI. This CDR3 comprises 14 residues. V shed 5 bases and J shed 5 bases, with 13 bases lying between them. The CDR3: CASSYVQSDQPQHF. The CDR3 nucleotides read TGTGCCAGCAGTTATGTACAGTCAGATCAGCCCCAGCATTTT.

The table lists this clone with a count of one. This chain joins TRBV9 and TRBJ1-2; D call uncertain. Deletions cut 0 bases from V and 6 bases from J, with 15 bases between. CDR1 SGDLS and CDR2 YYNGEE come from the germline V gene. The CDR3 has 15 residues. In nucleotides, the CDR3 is TGTGCCAGCAGCGTAGAATCCCGGTCATCTAATGGCTACACCTTC. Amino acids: CASSVESRSSNGYTF.

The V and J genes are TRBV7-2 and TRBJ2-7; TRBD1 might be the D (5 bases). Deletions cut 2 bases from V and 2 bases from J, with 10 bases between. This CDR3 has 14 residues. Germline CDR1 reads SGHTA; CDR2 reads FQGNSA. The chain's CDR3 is CASSLSQGTYEQYF. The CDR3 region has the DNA TGTGCCAGCAGCTTATCTCAGGGTACCTACGAGCAGTACTTC.

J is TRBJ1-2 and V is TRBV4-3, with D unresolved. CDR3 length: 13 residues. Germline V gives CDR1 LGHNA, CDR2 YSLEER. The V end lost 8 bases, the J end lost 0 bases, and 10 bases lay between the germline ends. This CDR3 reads CASWGGPNYGYTF. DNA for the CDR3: TGCGCCAGCTGGGGAGGCCCTAACTATGGCTACACCTTC.

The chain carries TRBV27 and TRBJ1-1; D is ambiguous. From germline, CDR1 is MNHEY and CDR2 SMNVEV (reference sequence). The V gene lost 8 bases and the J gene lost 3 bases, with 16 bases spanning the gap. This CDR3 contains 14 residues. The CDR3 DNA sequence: TGTGCCAGCCGCGACGCCTGGGGAGACACTGAAGCTTTCTTT. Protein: CASRDAWGDTEAFF.

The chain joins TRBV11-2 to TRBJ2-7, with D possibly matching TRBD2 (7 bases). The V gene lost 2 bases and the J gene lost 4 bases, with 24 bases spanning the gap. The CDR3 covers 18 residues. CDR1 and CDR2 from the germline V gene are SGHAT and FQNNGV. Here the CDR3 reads CASSLPQGGGWRPYEQYF. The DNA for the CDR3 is TGTGCCAGCAGCTTACCCCAAGGGGGGGGTTGGAGACCTTACGAGCAGTACTTC.